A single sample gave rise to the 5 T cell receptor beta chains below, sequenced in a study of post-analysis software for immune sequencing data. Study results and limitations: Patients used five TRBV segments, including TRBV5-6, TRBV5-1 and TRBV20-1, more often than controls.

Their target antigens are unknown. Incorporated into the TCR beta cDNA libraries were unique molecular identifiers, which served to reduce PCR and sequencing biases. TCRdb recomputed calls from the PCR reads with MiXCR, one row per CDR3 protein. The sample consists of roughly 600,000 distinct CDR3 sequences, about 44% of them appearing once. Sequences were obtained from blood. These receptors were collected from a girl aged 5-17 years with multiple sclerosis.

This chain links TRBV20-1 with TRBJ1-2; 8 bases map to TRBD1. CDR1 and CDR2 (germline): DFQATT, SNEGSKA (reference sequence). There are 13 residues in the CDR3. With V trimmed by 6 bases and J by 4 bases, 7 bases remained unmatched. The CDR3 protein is CSAPDRDGYGYTF. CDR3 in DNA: TGCAGTGCCCCGGACAGGGATGGCTATGGCTACACCTTC.

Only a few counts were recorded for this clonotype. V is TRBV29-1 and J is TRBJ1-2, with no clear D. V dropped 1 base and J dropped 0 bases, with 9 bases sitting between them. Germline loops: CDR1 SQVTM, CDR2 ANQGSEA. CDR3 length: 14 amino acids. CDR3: CSVEVDPPNYGYTF. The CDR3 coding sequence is TGCAGCGTTGAAGTGGACCCCCCTAACTATGGCTACACCTTC.

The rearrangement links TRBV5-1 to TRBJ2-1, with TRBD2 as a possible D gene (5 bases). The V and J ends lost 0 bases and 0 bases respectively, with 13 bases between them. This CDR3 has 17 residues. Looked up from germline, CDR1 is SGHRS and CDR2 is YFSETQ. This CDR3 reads CASSLARGSDSYNEQFF. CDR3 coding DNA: TGCGCCAGCAGCTTGGCCCGGGGTAGCGACTCCTACAATGAGCAGTTCTTC. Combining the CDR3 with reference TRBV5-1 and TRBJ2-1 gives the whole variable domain KAGVTQTPRYLIKTRGQQVTLSCSPISGHRSVSWYQQTPGQGLQFLFEYFSETQRNKGNFPGRFSGRQFSNSRSEMNVSTLELGDSALYLCASSLARGSDSYNEQFFGPGTRLTVL.

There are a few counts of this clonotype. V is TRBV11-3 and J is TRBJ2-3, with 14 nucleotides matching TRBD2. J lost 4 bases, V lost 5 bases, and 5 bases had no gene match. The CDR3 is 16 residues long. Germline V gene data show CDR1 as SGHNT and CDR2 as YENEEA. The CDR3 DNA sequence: TGTGCCAGCAGCCCAAGGGGACTAGCGGGAGCAGATACGCAGTATTTT. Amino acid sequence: CASSPRGLAGADTQYF.

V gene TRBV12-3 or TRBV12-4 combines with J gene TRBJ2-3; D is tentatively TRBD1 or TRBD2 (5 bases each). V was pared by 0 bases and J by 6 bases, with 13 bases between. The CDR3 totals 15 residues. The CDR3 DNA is TGTGCCAGCAGTTTAGCGTGGGACGGGCACGATACGCAGTATTTT. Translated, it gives CASSLAWDGHDTQYF.